A single sample gave rise to the 16 T cell receptor beta chains below, sequenced in a study of vaccination and CD4 T cells after COVID-19. Regarding treatment: roughly ten-day PBMC culture with coronavirus spike peptide pools or control peptides (ViraFEST assay). CD4+ T cells that had been cultured provided DNA sequenced with the Oncomine TCR Beta short-read assay. MiXCR, run by TCRdb on the PCR reads, gives a single entry per CDR3 protein. The profile shows around 19,000 distinct CDR3 sequences, around two fifths of them singletons. What these receptors recognize is not known. Specimen: CD4+ T cells from blood, cultured in vitro, collected after SARS-CoV-2 vaccination. The origin of the receptors is a human donor who had recovered from COVID-19.

This rearrangement joins TRBV25-1 to TRBJ2-5; 9 bases align to TRBD1. Losses at the gene ends were 7 bases for V and 5 bases for J; bases not matched to a gene: 8. CDR1 and CDR2 from the germline V gene are MGHDK and SYGVNS. The CDR3 contains 14 residues. The CDR3 nucleotides are TGTGCCAGCACTCTGACAGGGGGAGGCGAGACCCAGTACTTC. This codes for CASTLTGGGETQYF.

The chain recombines TRBV5-1 with TRBJ1-1, with 7 bases aligning to TRBD1. The trim removed 6 bases at V and 8 bases at J, leaving 10 bases unmatched. The CDR3 is 13 amino acids. Germline V gene sequence: CDR1 SGHRS, CDR2 YFSETQ. The CDR3 coding sequence is TGCGCCAGCAACGACAGGGTTAGTGGGGAAGCTTTCTTT. This encodes CASNDRVSGEAFF.

This chain links TRBV29-1 with TRBJ2-1; 10 bases are a match to TRBD1. CDR1 and CDR2 (germline): SQVTM, ANQGSEA. The ends lost 0 bases at V and 5 bases at J; junction bases unmatched: 10. The CDR3 consists of 17 residues. CDR3 sequence reads: CSVEDVVLGQGNNEQFF. The CDR3 bases are TGCAGCGTTGAAGATGTGGTCCTGGGACAGGGGAACAATGAGCAGTTCTTC.

The chain joins TRBV19 to TRBJ1-1; 8 nucleotides agree with TRBD1. J was trimmed by 3 bases and V by 3 bases; bases with no gene match: 18. Per the germline V gene, CDR1 is LNHDA and CDR2 is SQIVND (reference sequence). There are 19 residues in the CDR3. The CDR3 DNA follows: TGTGCCAGTAGTATGCGTAAGATGTTGACAGGGGAGGTCGACACTGAAGCTTTCTTT. As protein: CASSMRKMLTGEVDTEAFF.

This clonotype has a handful of counts. The chain joins TRBV12-3 or TRBV12-4 to TRBJ1-5, with D maybe TRBD1 (5 bases). This CDR3 spans 14 amino acids. The germline V and J ends were trimmed by 0 bases and 3 bases, with 6 bases remaining between them. CDR3 in amino acids: CASSLAGTNQPQHF. The CDR3 DNA reads TGTGCCAGCAGTTTAGCCGGGACCAATCAGCCCCAGCATTTT.

The rearrangement joins TRBV6-5 to TRBJ1-1, with a weak D call TRBD1 (5 bases). The V and J ends lost 4 bases and 1 base respectively, with 7 bases between them. From germline, CDR1 is MNHEY and CDR2 SVGAGI. The CDR3 is 13 amino acids. The CDR3 DNA reads as TGTGCCAGCAGTTGGGGCAGGAACACTGAAGCTTTCTTT. The encoded protein is CASSWGRNTEAFF.

This chain links TRBV20-1 with TRBJ1-2; 9 nucleotides line up with TRBD1. With 3 bases clipped from V and 5 bases from J, the junction kept 10 bases outside the gene matches. Looked up from germline, CDR1 is DFQATT and CDR2 is SNEGSKA (reference sequence). This CDR3 comprises 15 residues. The CDR3 DNA reads as TGCAGTGCTAGTCAGCCGGGACAGGGTTTTTATGGCTACACCTTC. This codes for CSASQPGQGFYGYTF.

J is TRBJ2-1 and V is TRBV6-5; the match to TRBD2 covers 14 bases. Germline CDR1 is MNHEY and CDR2 is SVGAGI. V shed 2 bases and J 0 bases; nucleotides not matched to a gene: 6. The CDR3 length is 19 residues. The CDR3 is CASSYTGTSGGSSYNEQFF. Written as DNA, the CDR3 is TGTGCCAGCAGTTACACGGGGACTAGCGGGGGCAGCTCCTACAATGAGCAGTTCTTC.

The J gene is TRBJ1-2, the V gene TRBV28, with D unclear. V was trimmed by 6 bases and J by 3 bases, leaving 5 bases between them. The CDR3 length is 11 residues. Germline V gene data show CDR1 as MDHEN and CDR2 as SYDVKM. The CDR3 sequence: CASRKDYGYTF. The CDR3 DNA follows: TGTGCCAGCAGAAAAGACTATGGCTACACCTTC.

This clonotype is classed as medium-sized (0.01 to 0.1%). The chain employs TRBV19 and TRBJ1-5; 9 positions match TRBD1. Germline V gene lookup returns CDR1 LNHDA and CDR2 SQIVND (reference sequence). V was clipped by 4 bases and J by 5 bases; unmatched bases: 9. CDR3 length: 16 amino acids. CDR3 DNA sequence: TGTGCCAGTAGTAACTACCGGGACAGGGAGGATCAGCCCCAGCATTTT. This translates into CASSNYRDREDQPQHF.

The CDR3 region has the DNA TGTGCCAGCAGTGGCGCAGGTGGGCGCGGGTCCGAGCAGTACTTC. Translating gives CASSGAGGRGSEQYF. The chain joins TRBV6-1 to TRBJ2-7; D possibly corresponds to TRBD2 (5 bases). The V gene lost 4 bases and the J gene lost 6 bases, with 19 bases spanning the gap. There are 15 residues in the CDR3. CDR1 is MNHNS and CDR2 is SASEGT in the germline V gene.

In this sample, this clonotype turned up a few times. V is TRBV20-1 and J is TRBJ2-5, with 9 bases identical to TRBD2. V lost 2 bases to trimming and J lost 5 bases; unmatched junction nucleotides: 15. The CDR3 loop spans 17 amino acids. Germline CDR1 reads DFQATT; CDR2 reads SNEGSKA (reference sequence). In DNA, the CDR3 is TGCAGTGCTAGACAACCGGGACTAGCTATCGGGGGGGAGACCCAGTACTTC. This translates into CSARQPGLAIGGETQYF.

This chain joins TRBV28 and TRBJ1-5; D gene uncertain. Germline CDR1 and CDR2: MDHEN and SYDVKM. The CDR3 runs to 18 residues. V lost 5 bases to trimming and J lost 7 bases, with 27 bases between them. The CDR3 protein is CASSDTFSASAIGQPQHF. In DNA, the CDR3 is TGTGCCAGCAGTGACACCTTCTCCGCCAGTGCGATAGGACAGCCCCAGCATTTT.

V is TRBV7-9 and J is TRBJ1-5, with D possibly being TRBD1 (6 bases). V gave up 6 bases and J gave up 6 bases, with 12 bases separating them. Germline CDR1 and CDR2: SEHNR and FQNEAQ (reference sequence). The CDR3 runs 13 residues. The CDR3 nucleotides read TGTGCCAGCAGTTCTACAGGGAGTCAGCCCCAGCATTTT. Translation: CASSSTGSQPQHF.

The chain carries TRBV20-1 and TRBJ1-2; D may be TRBD1 (6 bases). The length of the CDR3 is 15 residues. Trimming removed 2 bases from V and 4 bases from J, with 17 bases in between. Germline CDR1 is DFQATT and CDR2 is SNEGSKA (reference sequence). The CDR3 sequence is CSARSGTSFLYGYTF. The DNA for the CDR3 is TGCAGTGCTAGATCGGGGACATCATTTCTCTATGGCTACACCTTC.

CDR3 sequence (DNA): TGTGCCAGCAGTGAACAGGGGGGTCGGAACTATGGCTACACCTTC. It translates to CASSEQGGRNYGYTF. V gene TRBV2 combines with J gene TRBJ1-2; TRBD1 aligns across 7 bases. The junction had 5 bases not matched to a gene; V was cut back by 2 bases and J by 2 bases. The germline CDR1 and CDR2 sequences are SNHLY and FYNNEI. The CDR3 runs to 15 residues.